This is a list of T cell receptor beta chains from one sample in a study of OX40 agonist ivuxolimab in advanced cancers. Clones were sequenced by immunoSEQ multiplex PCR, and TCRdb holds only the in-frame ones, with some missing. The data contain around 61,000 clones, about 80% of them singletons. Sequencing was performed on CD4+ or CD8+ T cells sorted from blood, taken in a trial of the OX40 agonist ivuxolimab. Receptors were obtained from an adult with an advanced solid tumor such as melanoma, head and neck, liver or kidney cancer. The CDR3 runs from the conserved cysteine through the conserved F or W. The D gene is left open where the match is weak. The size entry is marked missing in some rows and otherwise reads once, few, many or a size class.

D gene	V gene	clone size	J gene	CDR3 protein	CDR3 DNA
NA	TRBV5-5	NA	TRBJ1-4	CASSSSGRLHNEKLFF	TGTGCCAGCAGCTCCTCAGGTAGACTTCATAATGAAAAACTGTTTTTT
TRBD1	TRBV18	NA	TRBJ1-1	CASSQRNRGPMNTEAFF	TGTGCCAGCTCACAAAGGAACAGGGGCCCCATGAACACTGAAGCTTTCTTT
NA	TRBV7-2	NA	TRBJ1-2	CASSFSGGTNYGYTF	TGTGCCAGCAGCTTCAGCGGTGGAACTAACTATGGCTACACCTTC
TRBD2	TRBV5-4	NA	TRBJ2-3	CASSLAGGAGMTDTQYF	TGTGCCAGCAGCTTGGCGGGGGGAGCGGGGATGACAGATACGCAGTATTTT
TRBD1	TRBV7-9	once	TRBJ2-4	CASSSQGAKNIQYF	TGTGCCAGCAGCTCACAGGGGGCCAAAAACATTCAGTACTTC
NA	TRBV12-5	NA	TRBJ2-6	CASGLVSSESSGANVLTF	TGTGCTAGTGGTTTGGTCTCTAGCGAGAGCTCTGGGGCCAACGTCCTGACTTTC
NA	TRBV5-5	NA	TRBJ2-7	CASRPGADPGYEQYF	TGTGCCAGCAGGCCTGGGGCCGATCCTGGCTACGAGCAGTACTTC
NA	TRBV4-2	few	TRBJ1-3	CASSPYTDNTIYF	TGTGCCAGCAGTCCATACACGGACAACACCATATATTTT
NA	TRBV14	NA	TRBJ2-3	CASSQVGDTQYF	TGTGCCAGCAGCCAAGTGGGAGATACGCAGTATTTT
NA	TRBV7-2	NA	TRBJ2-3	CASSSTGSSTDTQYF	TGTGCCAGCAGCTCGACAGGTTCTAGCACAGATACGCAGTATTTT
NA	TRBV7-2	once	TRBJ2-7	CASSSLGSSYEQYF	TGTGCCAGCAGCTCTCTAGGGAGCTCCTACGAGCAGTACTTC
TRBD1	TRBV6-5	NA	TRBJ2-7	CASSRQGRDQQYF	TGTGCCAGCAGCCGACAGGGAAGGGATCAGCAGTACTTC
TRBD1	TRBV4-3	NA	TRBJ1-2	CASSQVWSGGLGYTF	TGCGCCAGCAGCCAAGTATGGTCAGGGGGGCTTGGCTACACCTTC
NA	TRBV28	NA	TRBJ2-1	CASSGLRRSSVF	TGTGCCAGCAGTGGTTTAAGGAGAAGTTCAGTCTTC
NA	TRBV11-3	NA	TRBJ2-7	CASSPGGSFYEQYF	TGTGCCAGCAGCCCAGGTGGGAGCTTCTACGAGCAGTACTTC
NA	TRBV4-3	NA	TRBJ2-3	CASSPMLNSDTQYF	TGCGCCAGCAGCCCGATGTTAAATTCAGATACGCAGTATTTT
NA	TRBV7-3	once	TRBJ1-2	CASSLSVYSAISF	TGTGCCAGCAGCTTATCTGTTTACTCGGCGATCTCCTTC
NA	TRBV18	NA	TRBJ1-3	CASSPDVSSGNTIYF	TGTGCCAGCTCACCGGACGTAAGCTCTGGAAACACCATATATTTT
TRBD2	TRBV5-1	NA	TRBJ2-7	CASSLLAGGRRSYEQYF	TGCGCCAGCAGCTTGCTAGCGGGAGGGCGGCGCTCCTACGAGCAGTACTTC
TRBD2	TRBV5-1	NA	TRBJ2-3	CASSKGLAASTDTQYF	TGCGCCAGCAGCAAGGGACTAGCGGCTAGCACAGATACGCAGTATTTT
TRBD1	TRBV28	NA	TRBJ2-1	CASSRGLGIRYEQFF	TGTGCCAGCTCGAGGGGGCTGGGAATTAGGTATGAGCAGTTCTTC
TRBD1	TRBV5-1	few	TRBJ2-7	CASSARQGAYEQYF	TGCGCCAGCAGCGCTCGACAGGGTGCCTACGAGCAGTACTTC
NA	TRBV7-2	NA	TRBJ1-2	CASSLRTVSHNYGYTF	TGTGCCAGCAGCTTACGGACAGTATCCCATAACTATGGCTACACCTTC
TRBD2	TRBV7-9	NA	TRBJ2-2	CASNFPLWTRTGELFF	TGTGCCAGCAACTTTCCCCTATGGACTAGGACCGGGGAGCTGTTTTTT
TRBD1	TRBV6-5	NA	TRBJ1-2	CASSYANTGVYGYTF	TGTGCCAGCAGTTACGCTAACACAGGGGTCTATGGCTACACCTTC
NA	TRBV6-6	NA	TRBJ1-2	CASTTVGSPYGYTF	TGTGCCAGCACCACGGTAGGGTCTCCCTATGGCTACACCTTC
NA	TRBV27	NA	TRBJ1-1	CASRPGGWDTEAFF	TGTGCCAGCCGACCCGGGGGTTGGGACACTGAAGCTTTCTTT
NA	TRBV19	once	TRBJ2-3	CASSSQSRWGGSTDTQYF	TGTGCCAGTAGTTCCCAATCTCGCTGGGGTGGGTCCACAGATACGCAGTATTTT
NA	TRBV4-3	NA	TRBJ1-6	CASSLSNSPLHF	TGCGCCAGCAGTCTATCTAATTCACCCCTCCACTTT
NA	TRBV11-3	NA	TRBJ1-5	CASSLGWIDQPQHF	TGTGCCAGCAGCCTCGGGTGGATCGATCAGCCCCAGCATTTT
NA	TRBV25-1	NA	TRBJ2-4	CASSNSKNIQYF	TGTGCCAGCAGCAACAGCAAAAACATTCAGTACTTC